This record covers a single T cell receptor (beta chain). The PCR employed 60 Vbeta primers together with 13 Jbeta primers. Profiling relied on immunoSEQ multiplex PCR, and the TCRdb table lists in-frame clones only, not all of them. The sample carries roughly 200,000 clones, approximately 85% recorded once. The source of the sample is a study of cytomegalovirus exposure and HLA in healthy donors. Trimming removed 1 base from V and 3 bases from J, with 9 bases in between. The CDR3 runs to 14 residues. CDR1 and CDR2 (germline): SEHNR, FQNEAQ (reference sequence). The rearrangement joins TRBV7-9 to TRBJ1-1, with D unresolved. Sequences were obtained from PBMCs. The receptor was isolated from a woman between 50 and 59 years old in good health and CMV-seronegative. The CDR3 sequence: CASSLEAGDTEAFF. The DNA for the CDR3 is TGTGCCAGCAGCTTAGAGGCAGGCGACACTGAAGCTTTCTTT.